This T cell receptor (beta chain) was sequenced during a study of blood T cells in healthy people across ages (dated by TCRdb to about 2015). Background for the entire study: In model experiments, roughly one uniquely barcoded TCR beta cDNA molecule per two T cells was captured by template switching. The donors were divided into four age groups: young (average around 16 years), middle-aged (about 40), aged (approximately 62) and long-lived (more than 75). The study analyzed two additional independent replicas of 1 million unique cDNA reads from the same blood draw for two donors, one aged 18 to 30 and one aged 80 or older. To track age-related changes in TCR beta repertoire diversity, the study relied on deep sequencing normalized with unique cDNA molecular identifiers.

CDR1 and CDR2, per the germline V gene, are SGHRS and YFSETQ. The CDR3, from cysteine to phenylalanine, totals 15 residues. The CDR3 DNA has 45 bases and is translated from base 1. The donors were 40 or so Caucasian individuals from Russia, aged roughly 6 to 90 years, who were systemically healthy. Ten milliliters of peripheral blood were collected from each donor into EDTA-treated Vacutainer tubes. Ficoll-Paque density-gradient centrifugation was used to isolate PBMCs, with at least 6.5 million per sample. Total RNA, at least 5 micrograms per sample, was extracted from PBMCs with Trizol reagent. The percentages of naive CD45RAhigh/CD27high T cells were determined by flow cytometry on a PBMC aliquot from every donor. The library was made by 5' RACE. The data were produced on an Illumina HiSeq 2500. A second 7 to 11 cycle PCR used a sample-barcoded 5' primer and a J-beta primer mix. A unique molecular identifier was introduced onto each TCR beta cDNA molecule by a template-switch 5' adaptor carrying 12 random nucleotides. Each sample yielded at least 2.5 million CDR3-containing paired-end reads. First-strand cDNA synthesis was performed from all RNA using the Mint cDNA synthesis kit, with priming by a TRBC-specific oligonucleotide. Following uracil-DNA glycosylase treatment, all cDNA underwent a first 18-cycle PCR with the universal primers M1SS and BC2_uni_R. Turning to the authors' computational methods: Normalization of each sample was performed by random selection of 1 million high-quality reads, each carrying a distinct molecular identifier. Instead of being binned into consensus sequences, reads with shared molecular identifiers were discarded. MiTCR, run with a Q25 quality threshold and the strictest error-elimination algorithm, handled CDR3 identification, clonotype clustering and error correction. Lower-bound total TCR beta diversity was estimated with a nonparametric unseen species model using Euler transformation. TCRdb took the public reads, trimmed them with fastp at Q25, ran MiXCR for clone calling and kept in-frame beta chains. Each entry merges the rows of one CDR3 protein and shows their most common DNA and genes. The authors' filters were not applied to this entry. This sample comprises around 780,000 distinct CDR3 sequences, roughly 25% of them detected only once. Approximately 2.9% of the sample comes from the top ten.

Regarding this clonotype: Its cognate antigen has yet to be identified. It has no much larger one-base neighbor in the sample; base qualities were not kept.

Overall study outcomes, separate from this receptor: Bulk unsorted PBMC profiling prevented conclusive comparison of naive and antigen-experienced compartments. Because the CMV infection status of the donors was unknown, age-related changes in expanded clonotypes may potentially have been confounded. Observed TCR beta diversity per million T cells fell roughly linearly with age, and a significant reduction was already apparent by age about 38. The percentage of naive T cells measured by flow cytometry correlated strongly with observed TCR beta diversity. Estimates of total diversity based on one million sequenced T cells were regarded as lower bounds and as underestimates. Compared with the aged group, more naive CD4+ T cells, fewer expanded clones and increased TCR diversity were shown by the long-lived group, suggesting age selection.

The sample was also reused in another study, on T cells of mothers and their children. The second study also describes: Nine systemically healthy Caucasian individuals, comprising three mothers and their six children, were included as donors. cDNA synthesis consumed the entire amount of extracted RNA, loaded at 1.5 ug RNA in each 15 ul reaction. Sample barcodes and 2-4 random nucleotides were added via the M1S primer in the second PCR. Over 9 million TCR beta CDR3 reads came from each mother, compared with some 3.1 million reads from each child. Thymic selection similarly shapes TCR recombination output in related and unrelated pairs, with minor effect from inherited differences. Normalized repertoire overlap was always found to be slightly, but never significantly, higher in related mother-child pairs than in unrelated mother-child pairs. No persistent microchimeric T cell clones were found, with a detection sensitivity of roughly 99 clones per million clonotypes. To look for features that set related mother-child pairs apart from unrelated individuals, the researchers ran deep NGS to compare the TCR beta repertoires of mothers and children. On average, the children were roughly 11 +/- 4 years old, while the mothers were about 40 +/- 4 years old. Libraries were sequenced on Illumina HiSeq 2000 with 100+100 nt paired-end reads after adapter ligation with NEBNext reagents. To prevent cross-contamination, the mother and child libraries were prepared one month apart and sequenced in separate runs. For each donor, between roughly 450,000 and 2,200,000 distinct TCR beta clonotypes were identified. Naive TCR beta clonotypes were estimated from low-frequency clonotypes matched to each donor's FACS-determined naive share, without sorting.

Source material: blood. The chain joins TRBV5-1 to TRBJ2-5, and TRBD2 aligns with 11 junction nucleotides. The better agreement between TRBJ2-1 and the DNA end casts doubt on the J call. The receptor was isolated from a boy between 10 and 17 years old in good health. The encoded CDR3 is CASSSGLAGGKKQFF. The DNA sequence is TGCGCCAGCAGCTCCGGGCTAGCGGGGGGTAAAAAGCAGTTCTTC.